This T cell receptor (beta chain) came from a study of blood T cell repertoires in COVID-19. The CDR3 has 13 residues. V was pared by 1 base and J by 6 bases, with 8 bases between. Germline V gene data show CDR1 as SGHRS and CDR2 as YFSETQ. Authors' analysis steps: Quantification of nucleated cells was approximated via reference gene primer amplification. Using immunoSEQ multiplex PCR, the repertoire was profiled, and TCRdb retains in-frame clones only, with some absent. V and J calls and clone size are given by that table; D and trimming were obtained from the DNA. The sample has a few hundred thousand clones, around four fifths seen once.

Sequencing was performed on PBMCs or T cells enriched from blood (not recorded which). V gene TRBV5-1 combines with J gene TRBJ2-1; tentative D call: TRBD1 (5 bases). The clonotype was recovered from a man aged 35-49 years who had recovered from COVID-19. The CDR3 coding sequence is TGCGCCAGCAGCTTGCCAGGGTCCAATGAGCAGTTCTTC. This encodes CASSLPGSNEQFF. The complete variable domain, with remaining parts taken from reference TRBV5-1 and TRBJ2-1, reads KAGVTQTPRYLIKTRGQQVTLSCSPISGHRSVSWYQQTPGQGLQFLFEYFSETQRNKGNFPGRFSGRQFSNSRSEMNVSTLELGDSALYLCASSLPGSNEQFFGPGTRLTVL.